This TCR beta chain was recovered during a study of control samples from healthy donors and cancer patients. This table comes from immunoSEQ multiplex PCR, and its TCRdb copy is limited to in-frame clones, with some not included. Counted here are 75,000 to 90,000 clones, about nine tenths occurring once; the ten biggest clones make up approximately 7.2%. CDR1 and CDR2 (germline): SGDLS, YYNGEE. The CDR3 has 13 residues. Trimming removed 4 bases from V and 15 bases from J, with 17 bases in between. V gene TRBV9 combines with J gene TRBJ1-6; D uncertain. This TCR was sampled from a man in his fifties or sixties in good health. The specimen sequenced was blood. DNA for the CDR3: TGTGCCAGCAGCCCCCCCGGTAGCGCTTTCCTCCACTTT. Translating it yields CASSPPGSAFLHF.